This TCR beta chain was recorded in a study of CD8 T cells in ankylosing spondylitis. TCRdb reprocessed the 5' RACE reads with MiXCR, giving one entry per CDR3 protein. The sample lists 100,000 to 150,000 distinct CDR3 sequences, approximately 6.8% occurring once. This clonotype was counted many times. The germline gives CDR1 LNHDA, CDR2 SQIVND (reference sequence). Trimming left V 2 bases short and J 1 base short, with 5 bases between. This CDR3 is 14 amino acids long. The sample consisted of blood, either unsorted or a sorted T cell fraction (not recorded which). J is TRBJ2-2 and V is TRBV19; D is unclear. The TCR originated in a male donor with ankylosing spondylitis or in good health (not recorded which). The CDR3 spells CASSIQRNTGELFF. CDR3 nucleotides: TGTGCCAGTAGTATACAACGGAACACCGGGGAGCTGTTTTTT.